Shown below are 12 T cell receptor beta chains from a single sample sequenced in a study of OX40 agonist ivuxolimab in advanced cancers. Here immunoSEQ multiplex PCR was the method, and the copy in TCRdb shows in-frame clones only, minus some. Here the sample spans about 58,000 clones, about 89% being singletons. The input for sequencing was CD4+ or CD8+ T cells sorted from blood, taken in a trial of the OX40 agonist ivuxolimab. These receptors all come from an adult with an advanced solid tumor such as melanoma, head and neck, liver or kidney cancer.

The gene calls are TRBV14 and TRBJ2-1; TRBD2 aligns across 11 bases. The CDR3 covers 18 residues. J lost 8 bases, V lost 3 bases, and 15 bases had no gene match. Germline V gives CDR1 SGHDN, CDR2 FVKESK. CDR3 residues: CASSHRLAGQGSLDEQFF. The CDR3 DNA sequence: TGTGCCAGCAGCCATCGACTAGCGGGACAGGGCTCTCTTGATGAGCAGTTCTTC.

The chain recombines TRBV5-4 with TRBJ2-2; 14 bases are shared with TRBD2. CDR1 is SGHNT and CDR2 is YYREEE in the germline V gene (reference sequence). This CDR3 has 17 residues. The ends lost 0 bases at V and 6 bases at J; junction bases unmatched: 4. Here the CDR3 DNA reads TGTGCCAGCAGCTTGGGACTAGCGGGAGGGCCCTCCGGGGAGCTGTTTTTT. This translates into CASSLGLAGGPSGELFF.

This chain connects TRBV6-1 to TRBJ1-5; no clear D. Germline lookup yields CDR1 MNHNS and CDR2 SASEGT. This CDR3 comprises 14 residues. V lost 1 base, J lost 7 bases, and 11 bases lay in between. This CDR3 is CASSEDTPRQPQHF. The CDR3 DNA is TGTGCCAGCAGTGAAGACACCCCGAGGCAGCCCCAGCATTTT.

The chain is built from TRBV11-2 and TRBJ2-1, with D uncertain. In germline, CDR1 is SGHAT, CDR2 FQNNGV. This CDR3 spans 15 amino acids. V was cut by 1 base and J by 1 base, with 8 bases left in between. The CDR3 region has the DNA TGTGCCAGCAGCTTAGGAGCGCTTTCCTACAATGAGCAGTTCTTC. Residues: CASSLGALSYNEQFF.

The genes are TRBV7-9 and TRBJ2-7; 9 bases are shared with TRBD2. The ends lost 4 bases at V and 4 bases at J; junction bases unmatched: 8. Germline CDR1 is SEHNR and CDR2 is FQNEAQ (reference sequence). This CDR3 contains 15 residues. CDR3 DNA: TGTGCCAGCAGCTCGACTAGCGGATGGGGTTACGAGCAGTACTTC. Translated, it gives CASSSTSGWGYEQYF.

V gene TRBV29-1 combines with J gene TRBJ1-2; TRBD1 matches at 7 bases. CDR1 is SQVTM and CDR2 is ANQGSEA in the germline V gene. Unmatched junction bases numbered 13, after V lost 5 bases and J lost 1 base. The CDR3 spans 16 residues. The CDR3 is CSVRQGAKGINYGYTF. The CDR3 DNA reads as TGCAGCGTTCGACAGGGCGCGAAAGGAATTAACTATGGCTACACCTTC.

This chain connects TRBV11-2 to TRBJ1-1; D perhaps matches TRBD1 (6 bases). V was cut by 0 bases and J by 9 bases, with 8 bases left in between. The CDR3 has 12 residues. Germline loops: CDR1 SGHAT, CDR2 FQNNGV. The DNA for the CDR3 is TGTGCCAGCAGCTTAGAGGGGGCACAAGCTTTCTTT. Translation gives CASSLEGAQAFF.

The V and J genes are TRBV29-1 and TRBJ1-2; D not resolved. With 3 bases removed from V and 4 bases from J, the gap between germline ends came to 15 bases. In germline, CDR1 is SQVTM, CDR2 ANQGSEA. The CDR3 has 14 amino acids. The chain's CDR3 is CSVDIAGDLYGYTF. The CDR3 region has the DNA TGCAGCGTTGATATAGCAGGAGACCTCTATGGCTACACCTTC.

The chain joins TRBV25-1 to TRBJ2-2; D is uncertain. V was pared by 6 bases and J by 7 bases, with 6 bases between. Germline-derived CDR1 and CDR2 are MGHDK and SYGVNS. This CDR3 contains 11 residues. DNA for the CDR3: TGTGCCAGCAGAAGAGGCGGGGAGCTGTTTTTT. Its protein is CASRRGGELFF. The whole variable domain, filled in from reference TRBV25-1 and TRBJ2-2, reads EADIYQTPRYLVIGTGKKITLECSQTMGHDKMYWYQQDPGMELHLIHYSYGVNSTEKGDLSSESTVSRIRTEHFPLTLESARPSHTSQYLCASRRGGELFFGEGSRLTVL.

J is TRBJ1-5 and V is TRBV28; 11 bases are a match to TRBD1. Trimming at V came to 6 bases and at J to 6 bases, leaving 7 bases not matched to a gene. Per germline, CDR1 MDHEN and CDR2 SYDVKM. The CDR3 spans 15 residues. The CDR3 spells CASSRDRGWLQPQHF. CDR3 bases: TGTGCCAGCAGCAGGGACAGGGGGTGGCTTCAGCCCCAGCATTTT.

The chain is built from TRBV5-6 and TRBJ1-2, with TRBD1 matching 9 bases. J was trimmed by 5 bases and V by 4 bases; bases with no gene match: 6. This CDR3 contains 14 residues. CDR1 is SGHDT and CDR2 is YYEEEE in the germline V gene. CDR3 DNA: TGTGCCAGCAGCCTTGGACAGGGGTGGTATGGCTACACCTTC. Its translation is CASSLGQGWYGYTF.

V and J are TRBV13 and TRBJ2-1, with 10 nucleotides matching TRBD2. Trimming cost V 2 bases and J 5 bases; bases outside gene matches: 6. Per germline, CDR1 PRHDT and CDR2 FYEKMQ (reference sequence). This CDR3 spans 16 amino acids. The CDR3 nucleotides are TGTGCCAGCAGCTTACGAGCGGGAGGGCCTCACAATGAGCAGTTCTTC. Encoded protein: CASSLRAGGPHNEQFF. Full variable domain (remainder filled in from reference TRBV13 and TRBJ2-1): AAGVIQSPRHLIKEKRETATLKCYPIPRHDTVYWYQQGPGQDPQFLISFYEKMQSDKGSIPDRFSAQQFSDYHSELNMSSLELGDSALYFCASSLRAGGPHNEQFFGPGTRLTVL.